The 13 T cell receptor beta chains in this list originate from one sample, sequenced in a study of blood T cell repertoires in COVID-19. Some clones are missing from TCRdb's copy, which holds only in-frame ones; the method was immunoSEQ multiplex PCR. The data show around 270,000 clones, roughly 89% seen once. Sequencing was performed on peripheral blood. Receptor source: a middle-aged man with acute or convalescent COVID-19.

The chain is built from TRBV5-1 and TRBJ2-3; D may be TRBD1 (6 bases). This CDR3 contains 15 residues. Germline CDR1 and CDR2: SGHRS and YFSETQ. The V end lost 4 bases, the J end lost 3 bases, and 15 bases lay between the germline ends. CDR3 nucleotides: TGCGCCAGCAGCCCAACAGGGATGGGTACAGATACGCAGTATTTT. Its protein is CASSPTGMGTDTQYF. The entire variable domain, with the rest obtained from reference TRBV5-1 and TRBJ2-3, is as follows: KAGVTQTPRYLIKTRGQQVTLSCSPISGHRSVSWYQQTPGQGLQFLFEYFSETQRNKGNFPGRFSGRQFSNSRSEMNVSTLELGDSALYLCASSPTGMGTDTQYFGPGTRLTVL.

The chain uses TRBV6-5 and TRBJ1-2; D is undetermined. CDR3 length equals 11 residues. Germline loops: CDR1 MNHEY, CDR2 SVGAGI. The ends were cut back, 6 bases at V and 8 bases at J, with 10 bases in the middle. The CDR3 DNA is TGTGCCAGCAGAAAAGCGGGAGGCTACACCTTC. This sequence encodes CASRKAGGYTF.

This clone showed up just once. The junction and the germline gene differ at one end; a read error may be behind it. The CDR3: CASSLGGRRIF. CDR3 in DNA: TGTGCCAGCAGTCTGGGAGGCAGGCGGATATTT. The rearrangement uses TRBV27 and TRBJ1-1; D remains unclear. The CDR3 is 11 amino acids. In germline, CDR1 is MNHEY, CDR2 SMNVEV (reference sequence).

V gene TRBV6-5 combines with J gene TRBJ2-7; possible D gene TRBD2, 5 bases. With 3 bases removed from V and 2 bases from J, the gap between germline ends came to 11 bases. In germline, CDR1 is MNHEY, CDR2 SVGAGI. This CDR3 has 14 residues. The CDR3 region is CASSYLDSAYEQYF. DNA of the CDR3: TGTGCCAGCAGTTATTTGGACTCTGCCTACGAGCAGTACTTC.

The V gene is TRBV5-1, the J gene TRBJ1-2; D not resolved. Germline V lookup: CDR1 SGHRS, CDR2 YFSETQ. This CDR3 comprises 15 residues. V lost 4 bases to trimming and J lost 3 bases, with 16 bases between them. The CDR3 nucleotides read TGCGCCAGCAGCCCACGGACGGGCGGGGACTATGGCTACACCTTC. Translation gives CASSPRTGGDYGYTF.

CDR3 in amino acids: CASSFTGNYGYTF. The DNA for the CDR3 is TGTGCCAGCAGTTTTACAGGGAACTATGGCTACACCTTC. The chain combines TRBV6-5 with TRBJ1-2, with D perhaps TRBD1 (6 bases). CDR1 is MNHEY, CDR2 SVGAGI, per germline. CDR3 length: 13 residues. Trimming cost V 4 bases and J 2 bases, with 8 bases left between them.

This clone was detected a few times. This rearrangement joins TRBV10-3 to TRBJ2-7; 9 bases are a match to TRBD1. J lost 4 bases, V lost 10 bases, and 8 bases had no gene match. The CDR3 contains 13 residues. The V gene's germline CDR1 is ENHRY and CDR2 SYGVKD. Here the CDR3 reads CATATGGGYEQYF. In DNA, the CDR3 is TGTGCCACCGCGACAGGGGGAGGTTACGAGCAGTACTTC.

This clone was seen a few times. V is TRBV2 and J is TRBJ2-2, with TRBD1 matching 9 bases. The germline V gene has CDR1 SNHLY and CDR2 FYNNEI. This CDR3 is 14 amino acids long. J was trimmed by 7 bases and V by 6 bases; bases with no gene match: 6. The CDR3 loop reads CASRKQGANGELFF. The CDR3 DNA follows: TGTGCCAGCAGAAAACAGGGGGCGAACGGGGAGCTGTTTTTT.

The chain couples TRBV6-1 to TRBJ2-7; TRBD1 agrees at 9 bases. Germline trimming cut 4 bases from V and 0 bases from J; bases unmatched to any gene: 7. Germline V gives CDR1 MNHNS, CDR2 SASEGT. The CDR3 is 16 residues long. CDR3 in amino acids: CASSGTGTGISYEQYF. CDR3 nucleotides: TGTGCCAGCAGTGGGACCGGGACAGGGATCTCCTACGAGCAGTACTTC.

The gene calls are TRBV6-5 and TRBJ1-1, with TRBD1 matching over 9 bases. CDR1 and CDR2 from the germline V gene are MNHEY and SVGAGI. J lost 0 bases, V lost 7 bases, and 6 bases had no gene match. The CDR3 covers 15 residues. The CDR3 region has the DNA TGTGCCAGCACTCAGGACAGGGGATTGAACACTGAAGCTTTCTTT. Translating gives CASTQDRGLNTEAFF.

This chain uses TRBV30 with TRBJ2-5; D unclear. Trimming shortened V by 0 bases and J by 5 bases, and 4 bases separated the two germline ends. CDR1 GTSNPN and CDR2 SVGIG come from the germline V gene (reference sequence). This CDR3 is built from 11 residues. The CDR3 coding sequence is TGTGCCTGGAGTGTCGTCGAGACCCAGTACTTC. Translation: CAWSVVETQYF.

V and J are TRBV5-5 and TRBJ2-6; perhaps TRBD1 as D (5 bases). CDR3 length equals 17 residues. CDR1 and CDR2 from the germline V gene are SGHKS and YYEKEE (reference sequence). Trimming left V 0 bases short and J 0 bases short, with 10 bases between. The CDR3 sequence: CASSLAVTVSGANVLTF. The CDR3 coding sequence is TGTGCCAGCAGCTTGGCCGTGACAGTCTCTGGGGCCAACGTCCTGACTTTC.

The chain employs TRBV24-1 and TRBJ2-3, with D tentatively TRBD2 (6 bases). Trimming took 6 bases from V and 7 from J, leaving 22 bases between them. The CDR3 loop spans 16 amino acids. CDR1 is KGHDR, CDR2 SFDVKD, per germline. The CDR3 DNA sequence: TGTGCCACCAGTCCCCGGGAGAGGGGAATTACCAATACGCAGTATTTT. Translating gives CATSPRERGITNTQYF.